The clone carrying this T cell receptor (beta chain) has just a few counts. Its antigen is not known. Documented time point: pre-sensitization, week 0. Documented treatment: therapeutic diphenylcyclopropenone sensitization with weekly scalp DPC. Total RNA was isolated from unfractionated whole blood. The data belong to a study of human T cells and chemical hapten exposure. Study outcomes and limitations: Against controls, expanded TCRs gave rise to significantly more large CDR3 similarity clusters. TCRs above 1 in 1000 frequency stayed constant with DPC sensitization. As patch test score rose, PT1 expanded TCR counts tended to rise as well.

TCRdb re-analysed the RACE reads in MiXCR, keeping a single row per CDR3 protein. The sample consists of approximately 400,000 distinct CDR3 sequences, about 5.1% of them appearing once. The germline CDR1 and CDR2 sequences are SQVTM and ANQGSEA. The V and J ends lost 6 bases and 8 bases respectively, with 16 bases between them. This CDR3 is built from 13 residues. This TCR was sampled from a woman aged 45 to 65 with alopecia areata. Some clones in this sample may be carry-over from other donors' samples. Material: whole blood, obtained in connection with sensitization to the hapten diphenylcyclopropenone (DPC). The chain couples TRBV29-1 to TRBJ1-4; perhaps TRBD1 as D (6 bases). CDR3 in DNA: TGCAGCGTAGGGGGGTCCACGAGCGAAAAACTGTTTTTT. Translated, it gives CSVGGSTSEKLFF.